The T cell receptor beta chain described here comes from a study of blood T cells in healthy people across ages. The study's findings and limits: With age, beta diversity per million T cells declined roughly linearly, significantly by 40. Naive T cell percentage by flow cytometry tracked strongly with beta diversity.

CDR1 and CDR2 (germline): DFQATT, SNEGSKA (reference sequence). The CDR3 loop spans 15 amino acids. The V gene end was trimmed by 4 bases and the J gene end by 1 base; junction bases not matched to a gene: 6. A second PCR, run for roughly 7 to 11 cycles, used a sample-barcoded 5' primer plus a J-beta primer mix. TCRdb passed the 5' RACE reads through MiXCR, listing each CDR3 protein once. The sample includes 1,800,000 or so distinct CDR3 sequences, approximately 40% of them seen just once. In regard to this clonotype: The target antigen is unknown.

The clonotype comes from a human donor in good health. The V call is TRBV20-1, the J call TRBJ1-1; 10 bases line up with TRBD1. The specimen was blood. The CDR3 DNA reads TGCAGTGCTAAGGGACAGGGGTTTCGGAACACTGAAGCTTTCTTT. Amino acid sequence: CSAKGQGFRNTEAFF.